This T cell receptor beta chain was sequenced in a study of T cell clones after liver transplantation. At the level of the study: Samples came pre-transplant, pre-randomization before withdrawal, and post-randomization after withdrawal ended.

Trimming removed 3 bases from V and 3 bases from J, with 12 bases in between. Germline loops: CDR1 SGHRS, CDR2 YFSETQ. The CDR3 spans 14 residues. Generated by immunoSEQ multiplex PCR, the TCRdb table keeps only in-frame clones and is missing some. Of about 45,000 clones listed, around 83% are singletons. The chain is built from TRBV5-1 and TRBJ1-1, with TRBD1 as a possible D gene (5 bases). The input for sequencing was CD4+ T cells from blood, taken 24 months after liver transplant. This TCR was recovered from a human patient who received a liver transplant. Part of the T cell pool may stem from the graft donor. This CDR3 reads CASSYGTWDTEAFF. The CDR3 DNA follows: TGCGCCAGCAGCTACGGGACGTGGGACACTGAAGCTTTCTTT. The variable domain in full, completed from reference TRBV5-1 and TRBJ1-1, reads KAGVTQTPRYLIKTRGQQVTLSCSPISGHRSVSWYQQTPGQGLQFLFEYFSETQRNKGNFPGRFSGRQFSNSRSEMNVSTLELGDSALYLCASSYGTWDTEAFFGQGTRLTVV.